This T cell receptor (beta chain) was sequenced for a study of shared clonotypes between healthy human individuals. The donors were adults (healthy and HIV-negative) with no recent acute infections or vaccinations. CD4+ cells underwent separation, giving CD45RA+ naive and CD45RA-negative memory subsets. TCRdb's copy holds only in-frame clones and misses some; the assay was immunoSEQ multiplex PCR. The data contain some 1,600,000 clones, 95% to 99% of them singletons. The V gene end was trimmed by 5 bases and the J gene end by 5 bases; junction bases not matched to a gene: 8. The CDR3 has 15 amino acids. Germline V CDR1 and CDR2: SGHTA, FQGNSA.

The sequenced sample was naive CD4+ T cells sorted from blood. The subset was: CD45RA+ positively selected. The receptor was isolated from a man aged 30-40 years in good health. The gene calls are TRBV7-2 and TRBJ2-3; 9 nucleotides line up with TRBD1. The DNA of the CDR3 is TGTGCCAGCAGCCCTACGGGACAGGGTGGAGATACGCAGTATTTT. Its protein is CASSPTGQGGDTQYF.